This TCR beta chain came from a study of shared clonotypes between healthy human individuals. About the research overall: Ranging from 18 to 49 in age, donors were two women and a few men. Whole-study findings and limits: Generally, estimated richness proved larger in naive subsets than it did in memory subsets.

Concerning this clone itself: The antigen remains unidentified.

CD45RA+ naive and CD45RA-negative memory subsets were separated from CD4+ cells. The authors loaded about 200 ng DNA, 25,000 to 30,000 T cell genomes, into sorted-subset replicate PCRs. TCRdb's copy holds only in-frame clones and misses some; the assay was immunoSEQ multiplex PCR. The table includes 2 million to 2.5 million clones, 85% to 95% detected once. The germline V gene has CDR1 SQVTM and CDR2 ANQGSEA. Unmatched junction bases numbered 0, after V lost 6 bases and J lost 5 bases. The CDR3 covers 11 residues. The chain links TRBV29-1 to TRBJ1-4, with TRBD1 identical over 7 bases. The sequence derives from a man aged 18 to 30 in good health. Some clones in this sample may be carry-over from other donors' samples. Sequenced: naive CD4+ T cells from PBMCs. Subset defined: CD45RA+ positively selected. The CDR3 is CSVGQNEKLFF. The DNA of the CDR3 is TGCAGCGTGGGACAGAATGAAAAACTGTTTTTT.